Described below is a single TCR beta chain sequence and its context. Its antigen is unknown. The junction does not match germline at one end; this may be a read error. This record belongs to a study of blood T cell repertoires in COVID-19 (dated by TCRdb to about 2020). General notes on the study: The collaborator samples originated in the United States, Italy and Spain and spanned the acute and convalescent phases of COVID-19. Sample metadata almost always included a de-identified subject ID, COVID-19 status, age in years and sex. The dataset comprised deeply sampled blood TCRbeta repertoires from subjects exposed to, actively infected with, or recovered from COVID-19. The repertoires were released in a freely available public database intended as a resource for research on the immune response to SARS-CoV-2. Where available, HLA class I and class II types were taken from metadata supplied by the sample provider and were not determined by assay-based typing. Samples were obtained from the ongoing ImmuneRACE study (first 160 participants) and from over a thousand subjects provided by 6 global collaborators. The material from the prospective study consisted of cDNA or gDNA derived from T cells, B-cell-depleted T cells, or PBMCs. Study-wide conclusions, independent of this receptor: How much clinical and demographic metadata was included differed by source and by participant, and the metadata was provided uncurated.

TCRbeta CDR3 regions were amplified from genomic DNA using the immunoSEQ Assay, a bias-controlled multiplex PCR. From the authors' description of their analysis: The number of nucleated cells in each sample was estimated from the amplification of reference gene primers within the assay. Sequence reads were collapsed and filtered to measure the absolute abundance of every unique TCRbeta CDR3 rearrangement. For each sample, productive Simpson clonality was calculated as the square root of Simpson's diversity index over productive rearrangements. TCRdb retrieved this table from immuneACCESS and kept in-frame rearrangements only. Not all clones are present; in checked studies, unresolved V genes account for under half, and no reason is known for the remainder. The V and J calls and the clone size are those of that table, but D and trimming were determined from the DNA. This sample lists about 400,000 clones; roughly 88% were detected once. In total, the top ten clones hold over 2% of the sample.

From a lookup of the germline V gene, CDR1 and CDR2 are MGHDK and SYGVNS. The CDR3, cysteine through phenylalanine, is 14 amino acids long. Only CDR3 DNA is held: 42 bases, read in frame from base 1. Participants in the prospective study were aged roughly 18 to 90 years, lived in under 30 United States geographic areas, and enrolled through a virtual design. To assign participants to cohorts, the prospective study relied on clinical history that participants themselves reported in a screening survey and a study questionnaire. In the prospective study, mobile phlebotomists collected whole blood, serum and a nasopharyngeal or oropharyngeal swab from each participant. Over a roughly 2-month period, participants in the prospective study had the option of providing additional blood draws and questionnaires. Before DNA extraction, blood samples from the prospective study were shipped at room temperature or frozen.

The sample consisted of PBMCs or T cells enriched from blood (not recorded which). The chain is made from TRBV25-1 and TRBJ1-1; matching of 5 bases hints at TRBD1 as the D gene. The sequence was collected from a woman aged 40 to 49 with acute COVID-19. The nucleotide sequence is TGTGCCAGCACCTCAGGGTTTCGGAACCCTGAAGCTTTCTTT. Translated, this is CASTSGFRNPEAFF.